The sequence of this T cell receptor beta chain was determined in a study of blood T cell repertoires in COVID-19. The method was immunoSEQ multiplex PCR; TCRdb's version includes in-frame clones alone and lacks a portion of them. The sample contains some 64,000 clones, roughly 75% of which appear only once. The Seattle patients, enrolled during active infection, were followed longitudinally. The sequence came from a man between 60 and 70 years old with COVID-19, enrolled during active disease. Material for sequencing was peripheral blood.

The CDR3 is CASSLEGGAEAFF. The CDR3 coding sequence is TGCGCCAGCAGCTTGGAAGGGGGGGCTGAAGCTTTCTTT. This chain connects TRBV5-1 to TRBJ1-1, with D tentatively TRBD1 (6 bases). Between the trimmed V and J ends, which lost 0 bases and 6 bases, there was a span of 9 bases. CDR3 length: 13 amino acids. Germline CDR1 and CDR2: SGHRS and YFSETQ.